A single T cell receptor (beta chain) is shown here with its context. The antigen is unknown. The record originates from a study of cytomegalovirus exposure and HLA in healthy donors. Findings and caveats of the study: Overall, some 160 TCR beta chains were annotated as cytomegalovirus-associated. Later analysis showed most CMV-associated TCR beta chains appearing HLA-restricted. TCR beta V- and J-gene trimming, according to a later analysis, was linked to a missense DCLRE1C variant. Indistinguishable V segments, including TRBV6-2 and TRBV6-3, were excluded.

The PCR contained 60 Vbeta and 13 Jbeta primers. This table comes from immunoSEQ multiplex PCR, and its TCRdb copy is limited to in-frame clones, with some not included. This table has nearly 110,000 clones, around 76% appearing once. Germline values: CDR1 MNHNS, CDR2 SASEGT. This CDR3 region has 15 residues. V was clipped by 10 bases and J by 4 bases, with 20 bases between them. This sequence was found in a man aged 25 to 40 in good health and CMV-seropositive. Sequencing was done on a sample of PBMCs. The V gene is TRBV6-1, the J gene TRBJ1-3; D gene unclear. CDR3 residues: CATTGSRAGGNTIYF. CDR3 bases: TGTGCCACAACGGGCTCGCGGGCCGGAGGAAACACCATATATTTT.